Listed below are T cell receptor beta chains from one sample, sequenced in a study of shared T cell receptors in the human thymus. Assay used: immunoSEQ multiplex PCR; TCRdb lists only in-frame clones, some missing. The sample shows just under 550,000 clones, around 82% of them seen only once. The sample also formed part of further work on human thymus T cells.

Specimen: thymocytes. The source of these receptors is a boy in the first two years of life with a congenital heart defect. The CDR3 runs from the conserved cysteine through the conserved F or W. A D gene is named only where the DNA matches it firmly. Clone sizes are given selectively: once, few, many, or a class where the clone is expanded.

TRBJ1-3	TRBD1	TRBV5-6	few	CASSLWARGPAGNTIYF	TGTGCCAGCAGCTTGTGGGCCAGGGGGCCGGCTGGAAACACCATATATTTT
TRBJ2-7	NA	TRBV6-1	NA	CASSLQGYEQYF	TGTGCCAGCAGTTTACAGGGCTACGAGCAGTACTTC
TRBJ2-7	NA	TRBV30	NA	CAWSVASVSYEQYF	TGTGCCTGGAGTGTCGCTAGCGTCTCCTACGAGCAGTACTTC
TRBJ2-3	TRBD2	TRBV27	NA	CASRKAGDLDTQYF	TGTGCCAGCAGAAAAGCGGGAGACTTGGATACGCAGTATTTT
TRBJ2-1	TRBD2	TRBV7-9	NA	CASSLPLAEEDEQFF	TGTGCCAGCAGCTTACCACTAGCGGAGGAAGATGAGCAGTTCTTC
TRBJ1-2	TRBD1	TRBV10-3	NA	CAISEPTGGDPNYGYTF	TGTGCCATCAGTGAGCCGACAGGGGGCGACCCTAACTATGGCTACACCTTC
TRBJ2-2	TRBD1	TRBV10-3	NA	CAISGIQGTGELFF	TGTGCCATCAGCGGGATACAGGGGACCGGGGAGCTGTTTTTT
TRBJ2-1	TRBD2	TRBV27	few	CASSLLGGEGTYNEQFF	TGTGCCAGCAGTTTACTTGGAGGGGAGGGCACCTACAATGAGCAGTTCTTC
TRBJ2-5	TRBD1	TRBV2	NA	CASSALTGYSETQYF	TGTGCCAGCAGTGCCCTGACAGGGTATAGCGAGACCCAGTACTTC
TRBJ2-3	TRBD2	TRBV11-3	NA	CASSLDPSVASGRRTDTQYF	TGTGCCAGCAGCTTAGATCCGTCCGTCGCTAGCGGGAGGAGGACAGATACGCAGTATTTT
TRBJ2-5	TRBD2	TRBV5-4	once	CASSLAGGRFQETQYF	TGTGCCAGCAGCTTGGCGGGCGGGAGATTCCAAGAGACCCAGTACTTC
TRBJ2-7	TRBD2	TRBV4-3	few	CASSQEGWRERREQYF	TGCGCCAGCAGCCAAGAAGGTTGGCGGGAGAGGCGCGAGCAGTACTTC
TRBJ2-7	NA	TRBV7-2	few	CASSPKPGHSSTYEQYF	TGTGCCAGCAGCCCGAAGCCAGGACACTCTTCGACCTACGAGCAGTACTTC
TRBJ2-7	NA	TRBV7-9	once	CASSLARTEAASLGSEQYF	TGTGCCAGCAGCTTAGCGAGGACGGAAGCTGCCTCCCTGGGGAGCGAGCAGTACTTC
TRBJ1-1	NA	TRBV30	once	CAWRPPGQKGNTEAFF	TGTGCCTGGAGGCCCCCGGGACAAAAGGGGAACACTGAAGCTTTCTTT
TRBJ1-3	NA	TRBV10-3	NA	CAFLGGSSGNTIYF	TGTGCCTTTCTCGGGGGAAGCTCTGGAAACACCATATATTTT
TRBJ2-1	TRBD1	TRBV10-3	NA	CAISESKDRGRVGLAGPNEQFF	TGTGCCATCAGTGAGTCGAAGGACAGGGGGCGCGTGGGCCTAGCGGGGCCCAATGAGCAGTTCTTC
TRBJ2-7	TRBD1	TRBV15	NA	CATSREGDRKTYEQYF	TGTGCCACCAGCAGAGAAGGGGACAGGAAAACCTACGAGCAGTACTTC
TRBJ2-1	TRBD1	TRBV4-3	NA	CASSQGQGRIVSYNEQFF	TGCGCCAGCAGCCAAGGACAGGGGAGGATCGTCTCCTACAATGAGCAGTTCTTC
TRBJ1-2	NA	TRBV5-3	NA	CARSLAGDGYAF	TGTGCCAGAAGCTTGGCAGGGGATGGCTACGCCTTC
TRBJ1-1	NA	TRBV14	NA	CASSQGGDGNTEAFF	TGTGCCAGCAGCCAAGGAGGCGACGGGAACACTGAAGCTTTCTTT
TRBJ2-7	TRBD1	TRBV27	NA	CASSKGQTYEQYF	TGTGCCAGCAGTAAGGGACAGACCTACGAGCAGTACTTC